Listed below are T cell receptor beta chains from one sample, sequenced in a study of Graves' ophthalmopathy and Graves' hyperthyroidism. Each CDR3 protein is one row after TCRdb ran MiXCR on the multiplex PCR reads. The sample includes some 210,000 distinct CDR3 sequences, roughly 27% of them seen just once. The sequencing sample was made of peripheral blood. All receptors come from a man in his fifties with Graves' ophthalmopathy. Both conserved end residues are part of each CDR3. The D gene is left open where the match is weak. Not all rows give a size; the values are once, few, many and, for expanded clones, a class.

CDR3 DNA: TGCGCCAGCAGTTTGAATCTTATTCAGGGTCCCTACGAGCAGTACTTC; CDR3 protein: CASSLNLIQGPYEQYF; V gene: TRBV5-1; CDR3 length: 16; clone size: .; D gene: .; J gene: TRBJ2-7
CDR3 DNA: TGTGCCACCAGCCCCTCGTGGGGGGCCGGGGAGCTGTTTTTT; CDR3 protein: CATSPSWGAGELFF; V gene: TRBV15; CDR3 length: 14; clone size: many; D gene: .; J gene: TRBJ2-2
CDR3 DNA: TGTGCCAGCAGTCAAACAATGGGTAGGAATGGCTACACCTTC; CDR3 protein: CASSQTMGRNGYTF; V gene: TRBV6-1; CDR3 length: 14; clone size: many; D gene: .; J gene: TRBJ1-2
CDR3 DNA: TGTGCCAGCAGCTTAGAGTGGGGGCGCGACTATGGCTACACCTTC; CDR3 protein: CASSLEWGRDYGYTF; V gene: TRBV7-2; CDR3 length: 15; clone size: many; D gene: .; J gene: TRBJ1-2
CDR3 DNA: TGTGCCAGCACCATGGGCACAGATACGCAGTATTTT; CDR3 protein: CASTMGTDTQYF; V gene: TRBV12-3/TRBV12-4; CDR3 length: 12; clone size: many; D gene: .; J gene: TRBJ2-3
CDR3 DNA: TGTGCCAGCAGCGGCGGGACTAGCGTTGATGACTACGAGCAGTACTTC; CDR3 protein: CASSGGTSVDDYEQYF; V gene: TRBV7-8; CDR3 length: 16; clone size: .; D gene: TRBD2; J gene: TRBJ2-7
CDR3 DNA: TGTGCCTGGAAACTAGGGACAGGGATCTACGAGCAGTACTTC; CDR3 protein: CAWKLGTGIYEQYF; V gene: TRBV30; CDR3 length: 14; clone size: .; D gene: TRBD1; J gene: TRBJ2-7
CDR3 DNA: TGTGCCAGCTTGGCCACACAGGGATACACTGAAGCTTTCTTT; CDR3 protein: CASLATQGYTEAFF; V gene: TRBV6-1; CDR3 length: 14; clone size: .; D gene: .; J gene: TRBJ1-1
CDR3 DNA: TGTGCCAGCAGCATAAGCGGGAATGAGCAGTTCTTC; CDR3 protein: CASSISGNEQFF; V gene: TRBV13; CDR3 length: 12; clone size: many; D gene: .; J gene: TRBJ2-1
CDR3 DNA: TGTGCCAGCATGGAGACAGGGGGTATCGACGAGCAGTACTTC; CDR3 protein: CASMETGGIDEQYF; V gene: TRBV28; CDR3 length: 14; clone size: many; D gene: TRBD1; J gene: TRBJ2-7
CDR3 DNA: TGCGCCAGCAGCTTGGTGACCGCCTACGAGCAGTACTTC; CDR3 protein: CASSLVTAYEQYF; V gene: TRBV5-1; CDR3 length: 13; clone size: many; D gene: .; J gene: TRBJ2-7
CDR3 DNA: TGTGCCAGCAGCTTAGCGTACAAGTACGAGCAGTACTTC; CDR3 protein: CASSLAYKYEQYF; V gene: TRBV7-2; CDR3 length: 13; clone size: many; D gene: .; J gene: TRBJ2-7
CDR3 DNA: TGTGCCAGCAGTTCCGCAACACAGGGGGCAGGCTATGGCTACACCTTC; CDR3 protein: CASSSATQGAGYGYTF; V gene: TRBV27; CDR3 length: 16; clone size: .; D gene: TRBD1; J gene: TRBJ1-2
CDR3 DNA: TGTGCCAGCAATAAGGGGACAGGGTATGGCTACACCTTC; CDR3 protein: CASNKGTGYGYTF; V gene: TRBV6-2/TRBV6-3; CDR3 length: 13; clone size: .; D gene: TRBD1; J gene: TRBJ1-2
CDR3 DNA: TGTGCCAGCAGTGAGTGGAGTCCGACCAGGGTATTAGCCAAAAACATTCAGTACTTC; CDR3 protein: CASSEWSPTRVLAKNIQYF; V gene: TRBV2; CDR3 length: 19; clone size: many; D gene: .; J gene: TRBJ2-4
CDR3 DNA: TGTGCCACCAGCACTCGACAGTCCTATGGCTACACCTTC; CDR3 protein: CATSTRQSYGYTF; V gene: TRBV15; CDR3 length: 13; clone size: many; D gene: .; J gene: TRBJ1-2
CDR3 DNA: TGTGCCAGCAGGTCGCAGGGGGCTTACCGCTACACCTTC; CDR3 protein: CASRSQGAYRYTF; V gene: TRBV3-1; CDR3 length: 13; clone size: many; D gene: TRBD1; J gene: TRBJ1-2